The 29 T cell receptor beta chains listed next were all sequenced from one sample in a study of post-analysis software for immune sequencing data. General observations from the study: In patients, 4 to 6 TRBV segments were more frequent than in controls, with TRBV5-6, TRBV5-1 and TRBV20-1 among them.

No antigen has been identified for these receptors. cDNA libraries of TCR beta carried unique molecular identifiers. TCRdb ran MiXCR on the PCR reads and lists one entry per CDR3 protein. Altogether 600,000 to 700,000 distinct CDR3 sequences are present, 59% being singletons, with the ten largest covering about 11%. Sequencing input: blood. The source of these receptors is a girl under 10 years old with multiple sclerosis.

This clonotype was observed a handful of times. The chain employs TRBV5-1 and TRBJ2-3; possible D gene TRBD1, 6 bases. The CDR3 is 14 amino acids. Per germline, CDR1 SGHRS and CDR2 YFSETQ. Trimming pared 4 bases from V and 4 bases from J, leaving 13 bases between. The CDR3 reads CASSPGQYSDTQYF. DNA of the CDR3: TGCGCCAGCAGCCCCGGACAGTACTCAGATACGCAGTATTTT.

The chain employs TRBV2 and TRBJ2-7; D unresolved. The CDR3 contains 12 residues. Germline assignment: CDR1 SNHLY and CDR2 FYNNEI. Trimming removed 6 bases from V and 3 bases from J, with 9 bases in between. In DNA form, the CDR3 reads TGTGCCAGCAGGGGATTTCTCTACGAGCAGTACTTC. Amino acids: CASRGFLYEQYF.

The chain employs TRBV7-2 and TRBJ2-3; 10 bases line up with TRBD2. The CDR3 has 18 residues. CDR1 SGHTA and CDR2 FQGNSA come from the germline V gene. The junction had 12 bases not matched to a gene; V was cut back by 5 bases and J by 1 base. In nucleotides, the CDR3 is TGTGCCAGCAGCATCCTACCGGTCACTAGCGGGGGCACAGATACGCAGTATTTT. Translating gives CASSILPVTSGGTDTQYF.

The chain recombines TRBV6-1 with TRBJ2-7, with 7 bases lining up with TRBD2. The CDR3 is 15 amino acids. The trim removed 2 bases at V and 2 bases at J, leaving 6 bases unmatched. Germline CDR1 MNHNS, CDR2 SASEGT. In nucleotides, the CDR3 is TGTGCCAGCAGTGAAAGTCTAGCGGCTCCCTACGAGCAGTACTTC. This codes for CASSESLAAPYEQYF.

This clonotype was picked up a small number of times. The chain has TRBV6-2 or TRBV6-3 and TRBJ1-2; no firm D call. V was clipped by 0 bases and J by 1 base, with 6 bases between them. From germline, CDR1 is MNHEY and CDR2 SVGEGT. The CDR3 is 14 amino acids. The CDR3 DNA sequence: TGTGCCAGCAGTTACTCGAGGAATAACTATGGCTACACCTTC. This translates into CASSYSRNNYGYTF.

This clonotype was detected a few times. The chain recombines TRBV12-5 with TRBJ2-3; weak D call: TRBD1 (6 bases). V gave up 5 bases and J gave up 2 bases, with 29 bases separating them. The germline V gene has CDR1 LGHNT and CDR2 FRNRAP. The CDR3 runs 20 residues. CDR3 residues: CASGMSLKLTGANFTDTQYF. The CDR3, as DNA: TGTGCTAGTGGTATGTCCCTAAAGTTGACAGGCGCAAATTTCACAGATACGCAGTATTTT.

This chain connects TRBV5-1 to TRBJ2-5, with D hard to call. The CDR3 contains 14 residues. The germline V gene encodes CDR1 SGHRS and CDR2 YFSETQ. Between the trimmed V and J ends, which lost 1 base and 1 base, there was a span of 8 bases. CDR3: CASSLTLSQETQYF. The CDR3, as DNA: TGCGCCAGCAGCTTGACGTTGTCCCAAGAGACCCAGTACTTC. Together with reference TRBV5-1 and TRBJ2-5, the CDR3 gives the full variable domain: KAGVTQTPRYLIKTRGQQVTLSCSPISGHRSVSWYQQTPGQGLQFLFEYFSETQRNKGNFPGRFSGRQFSNSRSEMNVSTLELGDSALYLCASSLTLSQETQYFGPGTRLLVL.

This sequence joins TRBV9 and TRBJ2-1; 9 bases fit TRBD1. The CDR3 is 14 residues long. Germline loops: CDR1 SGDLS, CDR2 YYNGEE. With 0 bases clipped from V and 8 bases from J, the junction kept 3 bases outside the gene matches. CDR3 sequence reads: CASSVGDRAHEQFF. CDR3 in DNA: TGTGCCAGCAGCGTAGGGGACAGGGCTCATGAGCAGTTCTTC. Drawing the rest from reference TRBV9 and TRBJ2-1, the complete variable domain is DSGVTQTPKHLITATGQRVTLRCSPRSGDLSVYWYQQSLDQGLQFLIQYYNGEERAKGNILERFSAQQFPDLHSELNLSSLELGDSALYFCASSVGDRAHEQFFGPGTRLTVL.

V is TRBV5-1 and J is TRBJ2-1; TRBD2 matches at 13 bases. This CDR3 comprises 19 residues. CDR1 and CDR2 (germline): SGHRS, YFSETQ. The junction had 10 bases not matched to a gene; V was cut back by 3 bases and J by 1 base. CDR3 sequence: CASSWPGLAGEASYNEQFF. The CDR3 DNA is TGCGCCAGCAGCTGGCCCGGACTAGCGGGAGAAGCATCCTACAATGAGCAGTTCTTC.

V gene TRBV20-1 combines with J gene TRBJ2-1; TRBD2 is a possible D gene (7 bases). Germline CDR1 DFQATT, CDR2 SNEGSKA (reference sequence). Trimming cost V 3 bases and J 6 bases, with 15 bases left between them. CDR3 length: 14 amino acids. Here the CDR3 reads CSAREGGQINEQFF. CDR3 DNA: TGCAGTGCTAGGGAGGGGGGGCAGATCAATGAGCAGTTCTTC.

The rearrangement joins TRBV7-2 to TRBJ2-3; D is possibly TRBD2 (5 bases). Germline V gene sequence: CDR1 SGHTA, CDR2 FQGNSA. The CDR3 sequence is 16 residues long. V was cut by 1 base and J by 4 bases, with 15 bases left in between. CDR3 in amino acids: CASSLVPTRAPDTQYF. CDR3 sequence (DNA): TGTGCCAGCAGCTTAGTTCCCACGAGGGCCCCAGATACGCAGTATTTT.

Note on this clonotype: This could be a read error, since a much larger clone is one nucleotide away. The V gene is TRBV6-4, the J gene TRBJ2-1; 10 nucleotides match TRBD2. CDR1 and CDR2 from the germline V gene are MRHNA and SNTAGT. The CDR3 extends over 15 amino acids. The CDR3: CANSDEAGGKNEQFF. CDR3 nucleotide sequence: TGTGCCAACAGTGATGAAGCGGGAGGGAAAAATGAGCAGTTCTTC.

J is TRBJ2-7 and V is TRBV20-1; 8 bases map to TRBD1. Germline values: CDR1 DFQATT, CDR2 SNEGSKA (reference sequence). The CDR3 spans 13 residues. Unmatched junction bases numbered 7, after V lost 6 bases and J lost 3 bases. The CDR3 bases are TGCAGTGCCGGCGTGGACAGGGACTACGAGCAGTACTTC. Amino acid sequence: CSAGVDRDYEQYF.

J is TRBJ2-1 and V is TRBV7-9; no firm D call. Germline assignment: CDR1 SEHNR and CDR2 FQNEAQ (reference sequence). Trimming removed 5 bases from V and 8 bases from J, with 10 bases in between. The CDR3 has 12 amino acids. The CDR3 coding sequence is TGTGCCAGCAGCGGCACATTTGATGAGCAGTTCTTC. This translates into CASSGTFDEQFF.

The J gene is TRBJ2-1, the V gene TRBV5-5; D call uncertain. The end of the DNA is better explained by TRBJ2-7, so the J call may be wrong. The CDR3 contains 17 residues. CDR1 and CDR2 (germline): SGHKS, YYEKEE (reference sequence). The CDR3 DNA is TGTGCCAGCAGCTTGGACCTGGGTCTGAGCTCCTACAATGAGCAGTACTTC. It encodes CASSLDLGLSSYNEQYF.

CDR3 amino acids: CASSIRAAYNEQFF. CDR3 DNA sequence: TGTGCCAGCAGTATCCGCGCCGCCTACAATGAGCAGTTCTTC. V gene TRBV12-3 or TRBV12-4 combines with J gene TRBJ2-1; D gene unclear. The CDR3 length is 14 residues. Between the trimmed V and J ends, which lost 5 bases and 2 bases, there was a span of 10 bases.

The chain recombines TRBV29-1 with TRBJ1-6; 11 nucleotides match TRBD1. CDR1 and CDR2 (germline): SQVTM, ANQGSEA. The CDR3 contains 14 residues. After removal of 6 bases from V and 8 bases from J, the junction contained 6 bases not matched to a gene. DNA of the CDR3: TGCAGCGTCCAGAGGGACAGGGGGGATTCACCCCTCCACTTT. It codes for CSVQRDRGDSPLHF.

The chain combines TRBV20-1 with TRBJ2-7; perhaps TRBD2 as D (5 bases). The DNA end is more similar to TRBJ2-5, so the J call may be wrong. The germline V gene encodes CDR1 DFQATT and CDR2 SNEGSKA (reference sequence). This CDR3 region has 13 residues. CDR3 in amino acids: CSAPSGVVETQYF. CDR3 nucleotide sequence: TGCAGTGCTCCCAGCGGAGTGGTTGAGACCCAGTACTTC.

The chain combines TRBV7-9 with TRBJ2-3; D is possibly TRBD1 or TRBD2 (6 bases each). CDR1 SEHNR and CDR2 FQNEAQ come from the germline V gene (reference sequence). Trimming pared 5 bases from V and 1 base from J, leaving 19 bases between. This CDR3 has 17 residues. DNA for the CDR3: TGTGCCAGCAGCGGGGGGATCAGGGGATCGGGCACAGATACGCAGTATTTT. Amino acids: CASSGGIRGSGTDTQYF.

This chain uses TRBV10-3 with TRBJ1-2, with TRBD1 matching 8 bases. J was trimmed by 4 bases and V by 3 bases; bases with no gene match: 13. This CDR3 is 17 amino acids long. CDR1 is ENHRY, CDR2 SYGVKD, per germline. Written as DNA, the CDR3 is TGTGCCATCAGTGACCCCTGGACAGGGCCGTCCGGCTATGGCTACACCTTC. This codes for CAISDPWTGPSGYGYTF.

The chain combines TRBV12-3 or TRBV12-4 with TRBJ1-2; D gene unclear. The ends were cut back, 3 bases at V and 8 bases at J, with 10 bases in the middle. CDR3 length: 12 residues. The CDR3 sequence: CASSFASGGYTF. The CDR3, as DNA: TGTGCCAGCAGTTTCGCATCTGGGGGCTACACCTTC.

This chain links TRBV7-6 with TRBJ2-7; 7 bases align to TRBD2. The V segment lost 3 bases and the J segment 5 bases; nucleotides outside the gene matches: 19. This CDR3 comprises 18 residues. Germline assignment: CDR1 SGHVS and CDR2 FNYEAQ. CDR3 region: CASSFGGSGRGFYDEQYF. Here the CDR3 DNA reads TGTGCCAGCAGCTTTGGGGGGTCAGGGAGGGGTTTCTATGACGAGCAGTACTTC.

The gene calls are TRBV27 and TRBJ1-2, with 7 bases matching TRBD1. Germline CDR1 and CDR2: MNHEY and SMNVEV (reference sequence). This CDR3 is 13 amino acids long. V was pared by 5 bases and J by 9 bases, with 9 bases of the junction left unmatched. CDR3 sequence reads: CASSRPPGQSYTF. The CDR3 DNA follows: TGTGCCAGCAGTCGCCCCCCGGGACAGAGCTACACCTTC.

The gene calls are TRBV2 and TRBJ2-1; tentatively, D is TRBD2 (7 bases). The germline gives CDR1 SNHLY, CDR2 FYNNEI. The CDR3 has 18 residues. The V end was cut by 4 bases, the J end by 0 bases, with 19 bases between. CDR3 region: CASSGWGGRPYSYNEQFF. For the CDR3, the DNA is TGTGCCAGCAGTGGCTGGGGGGGGCGACCCTACTCCTACAATGAGCAGTTCTTC.

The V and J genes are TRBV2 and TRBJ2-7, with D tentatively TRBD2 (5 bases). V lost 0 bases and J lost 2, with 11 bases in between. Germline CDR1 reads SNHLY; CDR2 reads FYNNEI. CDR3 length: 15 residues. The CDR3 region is CASSEAQGSPYEQYF. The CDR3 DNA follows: TGTGCCAGCAGTGAAGCGCAAGGGAGCCCCTACGAGCAGTACTTC.

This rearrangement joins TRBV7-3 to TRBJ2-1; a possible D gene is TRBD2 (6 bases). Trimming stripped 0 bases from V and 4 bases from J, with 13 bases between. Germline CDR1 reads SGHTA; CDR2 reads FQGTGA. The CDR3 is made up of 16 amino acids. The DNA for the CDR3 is TGTGCCAGCAGCTTAACGGGGGACTCCCTATACAATGAGCAGTTCTTC. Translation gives CASSLTGDSLYNEQFF.

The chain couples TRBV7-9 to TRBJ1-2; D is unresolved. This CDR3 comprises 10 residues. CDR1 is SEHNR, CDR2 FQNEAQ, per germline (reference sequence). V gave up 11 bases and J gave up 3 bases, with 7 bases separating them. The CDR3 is CAAGDYGYTF. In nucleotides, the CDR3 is TGTGCCGCGGGAGACTATGGCTACACCTTC.

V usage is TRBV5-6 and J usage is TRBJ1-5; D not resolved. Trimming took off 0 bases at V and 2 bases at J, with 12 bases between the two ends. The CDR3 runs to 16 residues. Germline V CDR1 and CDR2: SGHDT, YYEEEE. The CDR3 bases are TGTGCCAGCAGCTTGGGTTCCGGGGTTGGCAATCAGCCCCAGCATTTT. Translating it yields CASSLGSGVGNQPQHF.

The CDR3 spells CSARGWASGTDTQYF. CDR3 sequence (DNA): TGCAGTGCTAGAGGGTGGGCTAGCGGCACAGATACGCAGTATTTT. The J gene is TRBJ2-3, the V gene TRBV20-1, with D possibly TRBD2 on 6 matching bases. V was trimmed by 1 base and J by 1 base, leaving 12 bases between them. CDR1 DFQATT and CDR2 SNEGSKA come from the germline V gene (reference sequence). This CDR3 region has 15 residues.